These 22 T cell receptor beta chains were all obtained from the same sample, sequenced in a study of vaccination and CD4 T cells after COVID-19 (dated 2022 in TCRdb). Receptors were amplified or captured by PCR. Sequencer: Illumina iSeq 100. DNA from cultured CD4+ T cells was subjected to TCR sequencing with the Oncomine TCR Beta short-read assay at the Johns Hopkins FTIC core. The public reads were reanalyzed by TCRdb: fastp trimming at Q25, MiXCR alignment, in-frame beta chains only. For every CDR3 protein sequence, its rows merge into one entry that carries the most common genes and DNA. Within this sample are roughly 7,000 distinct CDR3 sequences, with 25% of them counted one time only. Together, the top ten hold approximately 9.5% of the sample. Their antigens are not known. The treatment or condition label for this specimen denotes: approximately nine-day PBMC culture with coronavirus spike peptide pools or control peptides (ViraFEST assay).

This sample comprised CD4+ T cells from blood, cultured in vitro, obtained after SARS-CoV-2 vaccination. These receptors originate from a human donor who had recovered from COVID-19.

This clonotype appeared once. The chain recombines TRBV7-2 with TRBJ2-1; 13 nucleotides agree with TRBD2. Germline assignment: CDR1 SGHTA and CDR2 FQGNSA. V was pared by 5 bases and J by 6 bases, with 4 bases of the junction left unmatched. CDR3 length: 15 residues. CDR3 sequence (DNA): TGTGCCAGCAGCAGGACTAGCGGGAGTCCCAATGAGCAGTTCTTC. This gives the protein CASSRTSGSPNEQFF.

CDR3 DNA: TGTGCCAGCAGCCAAGATGGTCCTAGCGGGGACCAAGAGACCCAGTACTTC. Translating it yields CASSQDGPSGDQETQYF. The genes are TRBV4-2 and TRBJ2-5, with 9 bases lining up with TRBD2. V was clipped by 0 bases and J by 0 bases; unmatched bases: 5. Germline V gene lookup returns CDR1 LGHNA and CDR2 YNFKEQ. The length of the CDR3 is 17 residues.

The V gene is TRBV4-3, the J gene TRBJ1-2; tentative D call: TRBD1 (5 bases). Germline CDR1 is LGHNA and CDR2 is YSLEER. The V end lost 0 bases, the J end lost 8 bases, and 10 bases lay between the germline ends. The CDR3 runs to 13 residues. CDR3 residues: CASSQELQGGYTF. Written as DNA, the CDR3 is TGCGCCAGCAGCCAAGAACTGCAGGGCGGCTACACCTTC.

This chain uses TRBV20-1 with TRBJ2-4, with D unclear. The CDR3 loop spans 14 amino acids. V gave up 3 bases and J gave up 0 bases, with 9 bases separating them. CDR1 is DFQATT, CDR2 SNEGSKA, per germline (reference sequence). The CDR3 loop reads CSASAQLAKNIQYF. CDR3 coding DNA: TGCAGTGCTAGTGCCCAGCTAGCCAAAAACATTCAGTACTTC.

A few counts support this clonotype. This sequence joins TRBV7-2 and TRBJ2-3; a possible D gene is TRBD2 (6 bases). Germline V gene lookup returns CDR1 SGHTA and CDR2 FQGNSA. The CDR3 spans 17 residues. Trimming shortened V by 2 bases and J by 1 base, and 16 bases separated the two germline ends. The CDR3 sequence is CASSLMVGGRGTDTQYF. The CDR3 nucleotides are TGTGCCAGCAGCTTAATGGTGGGGGGTAGGGGCACAGATACGCAGTATTTT.

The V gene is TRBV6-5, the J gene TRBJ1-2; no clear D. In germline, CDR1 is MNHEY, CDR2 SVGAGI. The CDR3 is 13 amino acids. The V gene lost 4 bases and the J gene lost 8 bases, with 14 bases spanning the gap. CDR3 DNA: TGTGCCAGCAGTTCCGGACTCGTTGGAGGCTACACCTTC. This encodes CASSSGLVGGYTF.

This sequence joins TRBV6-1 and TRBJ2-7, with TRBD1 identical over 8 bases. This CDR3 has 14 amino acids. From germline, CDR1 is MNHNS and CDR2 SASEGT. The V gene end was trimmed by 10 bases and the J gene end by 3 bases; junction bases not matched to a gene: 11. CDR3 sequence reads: CANPTGQVYYEQYF. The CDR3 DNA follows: TGTGCCAACCCAACGGGACAGGTTTACTACGAGCAGTACTTC.

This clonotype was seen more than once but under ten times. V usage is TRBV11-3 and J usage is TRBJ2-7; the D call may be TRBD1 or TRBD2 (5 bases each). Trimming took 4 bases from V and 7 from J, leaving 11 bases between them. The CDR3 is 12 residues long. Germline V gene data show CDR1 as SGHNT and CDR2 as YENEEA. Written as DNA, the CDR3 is TGTGCCAGCAGCTCGGGACGGTGGGAGCAGTACTTC. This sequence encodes CASSSGRWEQYF.

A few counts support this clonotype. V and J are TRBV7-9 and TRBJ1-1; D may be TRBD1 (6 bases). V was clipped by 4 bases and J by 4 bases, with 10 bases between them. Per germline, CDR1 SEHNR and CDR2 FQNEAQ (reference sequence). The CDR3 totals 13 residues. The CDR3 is CASSSGQITEAFF. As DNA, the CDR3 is TGTGCCAGCAGCTCCGGACAGATCACTGAAGCTTTCTTT.

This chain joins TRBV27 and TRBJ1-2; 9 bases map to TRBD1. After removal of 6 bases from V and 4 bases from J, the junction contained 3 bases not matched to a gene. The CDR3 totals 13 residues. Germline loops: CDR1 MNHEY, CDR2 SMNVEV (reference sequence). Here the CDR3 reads CASRGTGIYGYTF. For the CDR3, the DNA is TGTGCCAGCAGAGGGACAGGGATCTATGGCTACACCTTC.

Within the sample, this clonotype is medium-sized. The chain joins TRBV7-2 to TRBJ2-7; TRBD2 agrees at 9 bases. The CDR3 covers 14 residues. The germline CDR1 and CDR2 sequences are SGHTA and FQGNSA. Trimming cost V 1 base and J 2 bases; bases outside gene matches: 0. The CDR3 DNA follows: TGTGCCAGCAGCTTAGGGACTAGCGCCTACGAGCAGTACTTC. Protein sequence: CASSLGTSAYEQYF.

CDR3 nucleotides: TGTGCCAGCAGTTTCCCCGCGACAGGGGTTAATTCACCCCTCCACTTT. Residues: CASSFPATGVNSPLHF. V is TRBV28 and J is TRBJ1-6, with TRBD1 matching over 8 bases. The length of the CDR3 is 16 residues. Germline V lookup: CDR1 MDHEN, CDR2 SYDVKM. V gave up 3 bases and J gave up 6 bases; unmatched junction bases: 7.

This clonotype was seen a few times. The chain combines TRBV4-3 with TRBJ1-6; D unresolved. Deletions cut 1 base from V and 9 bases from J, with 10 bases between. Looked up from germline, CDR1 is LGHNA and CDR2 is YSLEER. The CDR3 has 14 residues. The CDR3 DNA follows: TGCGCCAGCAGCCAAGCGGCACGAGGTTCACCCCTCCACTTT. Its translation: CASSQAARGSPLHF.

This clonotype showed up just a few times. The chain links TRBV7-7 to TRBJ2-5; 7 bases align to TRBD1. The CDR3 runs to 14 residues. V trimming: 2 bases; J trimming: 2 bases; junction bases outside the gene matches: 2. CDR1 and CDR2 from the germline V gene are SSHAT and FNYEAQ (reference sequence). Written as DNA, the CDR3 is TGTGCCAGCAGCTTAAACAGGGGTCAAGAGACCCAGTACTTC. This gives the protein CASSLNRGQETQYF.

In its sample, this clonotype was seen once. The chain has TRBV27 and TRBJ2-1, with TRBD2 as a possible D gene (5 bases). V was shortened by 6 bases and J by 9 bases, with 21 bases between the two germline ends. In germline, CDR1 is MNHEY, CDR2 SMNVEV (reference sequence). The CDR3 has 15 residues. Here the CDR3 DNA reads TGTGCCAGCAGACCTCCGGACTCCTATTTGGGTGAGCAGTTCTTC. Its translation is CASRPPDSYLGEQFF.

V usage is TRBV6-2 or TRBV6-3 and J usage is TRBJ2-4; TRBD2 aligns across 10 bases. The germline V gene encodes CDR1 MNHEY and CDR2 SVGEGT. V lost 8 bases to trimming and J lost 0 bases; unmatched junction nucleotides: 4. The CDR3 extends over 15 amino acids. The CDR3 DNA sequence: TGTGCCAGCGCTCTAGCGGGGGAAGCCAAAAACATTCAGTACTTC. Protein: CASALAGEAKNIQYF.

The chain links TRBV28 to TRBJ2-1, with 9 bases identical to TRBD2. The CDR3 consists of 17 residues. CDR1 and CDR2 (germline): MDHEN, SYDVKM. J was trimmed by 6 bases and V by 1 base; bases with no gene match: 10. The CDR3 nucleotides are TGTGCCAGCAGTTTATCCTTACTGCGGGGGGGGATCAATGAGCAGTTCTTC. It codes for CASSLSLLRGGINEQFF.

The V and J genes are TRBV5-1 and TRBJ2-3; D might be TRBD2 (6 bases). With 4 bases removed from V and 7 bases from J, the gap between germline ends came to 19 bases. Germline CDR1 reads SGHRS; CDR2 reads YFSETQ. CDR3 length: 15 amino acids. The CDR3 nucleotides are TGCGCCAGCAGCCCGGGCCCCGGGGGTACGAATACGCAGTATTTT. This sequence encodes CASSPGPGGTNTQYF.

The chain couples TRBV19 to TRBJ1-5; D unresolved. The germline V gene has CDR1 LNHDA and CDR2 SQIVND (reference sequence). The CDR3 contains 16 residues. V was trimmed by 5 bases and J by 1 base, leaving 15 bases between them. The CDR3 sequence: CASSDLRTGSNQPQHF. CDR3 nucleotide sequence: TGTGCCAGTAGTGACCTTCGGACGGGGAGCAATCAGCCCCAGCATTTT. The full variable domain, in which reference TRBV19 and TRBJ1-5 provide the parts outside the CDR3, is DGGITQSPKYLFRKEGQNVTLSCEQNLNHDAMYWYRQDPGQGLRLIYYSQIVNDFQKGDIAEGYSVSREKKESFPLTVTSAQKNPTAFYLCASSDLRTGSNQPQHFGDGTRLSIL.

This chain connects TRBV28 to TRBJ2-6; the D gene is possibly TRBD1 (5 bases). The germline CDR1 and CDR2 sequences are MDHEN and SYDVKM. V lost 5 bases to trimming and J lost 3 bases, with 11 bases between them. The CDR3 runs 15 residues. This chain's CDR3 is CASSLRVNGANVLTF. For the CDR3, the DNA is TGTGCCAGCAGTCTCAGGGTTAATGGGGCCAACGTCCTGACTTTC.

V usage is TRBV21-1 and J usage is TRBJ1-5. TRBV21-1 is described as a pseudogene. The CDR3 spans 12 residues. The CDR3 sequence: CASNWARQPQHF. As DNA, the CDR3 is TGTGCCAGCAATTGGGCTCGCCAGCCCCAGCATTTT.

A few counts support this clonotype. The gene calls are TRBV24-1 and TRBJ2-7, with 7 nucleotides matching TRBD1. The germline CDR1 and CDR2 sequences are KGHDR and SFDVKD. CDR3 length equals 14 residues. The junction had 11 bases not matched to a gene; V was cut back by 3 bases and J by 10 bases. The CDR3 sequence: CATSDPSGTERQYF. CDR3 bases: TGTGCCACCAGTGATCCCTCCGGGACAGAACGTCAGTACTTC.